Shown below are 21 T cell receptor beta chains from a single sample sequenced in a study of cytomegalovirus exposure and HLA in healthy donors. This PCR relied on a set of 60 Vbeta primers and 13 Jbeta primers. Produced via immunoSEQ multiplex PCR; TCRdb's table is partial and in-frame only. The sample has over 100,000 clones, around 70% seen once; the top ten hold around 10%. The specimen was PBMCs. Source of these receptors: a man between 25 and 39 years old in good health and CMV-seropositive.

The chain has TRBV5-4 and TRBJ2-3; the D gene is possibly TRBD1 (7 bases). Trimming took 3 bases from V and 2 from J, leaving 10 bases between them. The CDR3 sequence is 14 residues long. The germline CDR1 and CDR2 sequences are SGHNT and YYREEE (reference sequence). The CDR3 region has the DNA TGTGCCAGCAGCTCAGGGGGGCTCACAGATACGCAGTATTTT. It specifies CASSSGGLTDTQYF. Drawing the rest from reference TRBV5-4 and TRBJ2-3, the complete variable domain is ETGVTQSPTHLIKTRGQQVTLRCSSQSGHNTVSWYQQALGQGPQFIFQYYREEENGRGNFPPRFSGLQFPNYSSELNVNALELDDSALYLCASSSGGLTDTQYFGPGTRLTVL.

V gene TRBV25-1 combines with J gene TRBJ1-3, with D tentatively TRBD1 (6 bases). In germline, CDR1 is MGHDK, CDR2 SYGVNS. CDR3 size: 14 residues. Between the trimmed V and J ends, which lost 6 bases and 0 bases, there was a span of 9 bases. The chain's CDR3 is CASRETGSGNTIYF. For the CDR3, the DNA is TGTGCCAGCAGGGAGACAGGCTCTGGAAACACCATATATTTT.

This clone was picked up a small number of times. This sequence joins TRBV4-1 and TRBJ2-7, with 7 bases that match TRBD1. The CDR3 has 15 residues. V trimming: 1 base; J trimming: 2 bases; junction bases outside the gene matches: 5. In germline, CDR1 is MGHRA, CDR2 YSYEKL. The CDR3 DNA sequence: TGCGCCAGCAGCCAAGGGGACAGCCCACCCTACGAGCAGTACTTC. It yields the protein CASSQGDSPPYEQYF.

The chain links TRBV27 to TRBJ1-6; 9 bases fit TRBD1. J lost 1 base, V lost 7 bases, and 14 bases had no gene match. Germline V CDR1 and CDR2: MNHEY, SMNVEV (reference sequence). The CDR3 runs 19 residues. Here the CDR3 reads CASTETGTGSASYNSPLHF. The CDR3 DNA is TGTGCCAGCACCGAGACAGGGACAGGGTCTGCGTCCTATAATTCACCCCTCCACTTT.

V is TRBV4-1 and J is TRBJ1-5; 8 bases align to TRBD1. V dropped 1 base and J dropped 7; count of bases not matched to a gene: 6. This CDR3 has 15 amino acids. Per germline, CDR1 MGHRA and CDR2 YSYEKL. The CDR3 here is CASSQGQGAWQPQHF. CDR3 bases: TGCGCCAGCAGCCAAGGGCAGGGGGCATGGCAGCCCCAGCATTTT.

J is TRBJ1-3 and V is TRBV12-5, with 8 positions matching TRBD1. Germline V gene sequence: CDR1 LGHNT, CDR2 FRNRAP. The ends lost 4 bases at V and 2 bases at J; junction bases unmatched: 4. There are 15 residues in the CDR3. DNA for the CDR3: TGTGCTAGTGGTTCCAGGGGGCTTGCTGGAAACACCATATATTTT. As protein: CASGSRGLAGNTIYF.

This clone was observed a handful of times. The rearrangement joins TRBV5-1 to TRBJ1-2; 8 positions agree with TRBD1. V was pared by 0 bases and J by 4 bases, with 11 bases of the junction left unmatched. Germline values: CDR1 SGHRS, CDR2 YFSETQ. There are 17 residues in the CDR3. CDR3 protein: CASSLEGQATFGYGYTF. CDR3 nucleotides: TGCGCCAGCAGCTTGGAGGGACAGGCAACCTTTGGCTATGGCTACACCTTC.

CDR3 coding DNA: TGTGCCAGCAGCTTGGGCCAGACTGTCTCCTACGAGCAGTACGTC. Translated: CASSLGQTVSYEQYV. V gene TRBV5-8 combines with J gene TRBJ2-7; no clear D. The CDR3 has 15 amino acids. V gave up 0 bases and J gave up 0 bases, with 10 bases separating them. CDR1 and CDR2 from the germline V gene are SGHTS and YDEGEE.

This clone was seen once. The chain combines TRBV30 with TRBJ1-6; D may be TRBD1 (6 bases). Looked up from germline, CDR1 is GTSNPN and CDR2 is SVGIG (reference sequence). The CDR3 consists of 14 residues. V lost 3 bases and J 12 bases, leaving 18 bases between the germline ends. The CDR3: CAWSAGGGAGPLHF. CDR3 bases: TGTGCCTGGAGCGCCGGGGGGGGCGCCGGACCCCTCCACTTT.

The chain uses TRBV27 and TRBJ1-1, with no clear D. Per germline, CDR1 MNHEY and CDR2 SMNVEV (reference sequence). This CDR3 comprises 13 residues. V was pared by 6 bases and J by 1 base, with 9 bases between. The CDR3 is CASSRDKNTEAFF. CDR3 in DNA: TGTGCCAGCAGCCGGGATAAGAACACTGAAGCTTTCTTT.

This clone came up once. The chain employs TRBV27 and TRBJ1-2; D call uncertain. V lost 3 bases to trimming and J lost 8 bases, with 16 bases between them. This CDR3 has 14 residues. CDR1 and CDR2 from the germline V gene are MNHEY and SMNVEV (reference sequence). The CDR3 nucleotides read TGTGCCAGCAGTTTCGATTCTCTCGCCGGGGGCTACACCTTC. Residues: CASSFDSLAGGYTF.

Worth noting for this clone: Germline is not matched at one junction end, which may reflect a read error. The DNA for the CDR3 is TGTGCCGGCAGCTTGTTTGTATTGTCTGGGGCCAACGTCCTGACTTTC. Translated, it gives CAGSLFVLSGANVLTF. The chain links TRBV5-6 to TRBJ2-6, with no clear D. This CDR3 has 16 amino acids. Looked up from germline, CDR1 is SGHDT and CDR2 is YYEEEE.

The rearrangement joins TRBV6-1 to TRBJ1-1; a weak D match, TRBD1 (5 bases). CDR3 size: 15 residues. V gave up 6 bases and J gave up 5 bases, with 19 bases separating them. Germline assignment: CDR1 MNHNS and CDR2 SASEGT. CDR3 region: CASSASFGQRTEAFF. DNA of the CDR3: TGTGCCAGCAGCGCAAGCTTTGGACAAAGGACTGAAGCTTTCTTT.

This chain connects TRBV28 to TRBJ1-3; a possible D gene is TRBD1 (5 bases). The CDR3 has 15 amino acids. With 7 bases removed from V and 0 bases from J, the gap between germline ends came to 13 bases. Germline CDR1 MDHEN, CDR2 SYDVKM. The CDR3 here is CASKGRPSSGNTIYF. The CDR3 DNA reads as TGTGCCAGCAAGGGGCGTCCGAGCTCTGGAAACACCATATATTTT.

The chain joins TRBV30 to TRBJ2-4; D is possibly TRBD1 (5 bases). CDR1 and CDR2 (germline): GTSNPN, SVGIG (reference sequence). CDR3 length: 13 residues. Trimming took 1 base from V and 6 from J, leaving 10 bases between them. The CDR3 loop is CAWSGGLGNIQYF. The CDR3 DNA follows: TGTGCCTGGAGTGGGGGCCTTGGAAACATTCAGTACTTC.

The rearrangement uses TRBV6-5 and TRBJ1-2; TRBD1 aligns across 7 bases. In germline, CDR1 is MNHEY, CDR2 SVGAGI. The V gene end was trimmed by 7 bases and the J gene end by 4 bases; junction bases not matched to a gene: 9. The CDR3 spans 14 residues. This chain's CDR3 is CASISYDRAYGYTF. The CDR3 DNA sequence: TGTGCCAGCATCTCTTACGACAGGGCCTATGGCTACACCTTC.

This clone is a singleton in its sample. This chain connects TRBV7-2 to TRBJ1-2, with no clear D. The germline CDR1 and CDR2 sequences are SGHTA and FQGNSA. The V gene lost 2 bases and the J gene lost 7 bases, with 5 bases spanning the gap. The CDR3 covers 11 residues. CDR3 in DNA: TGTGCCAGCAGCTTAATGAGTGGCTACACCTTC. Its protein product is CASSLMSGYTF.

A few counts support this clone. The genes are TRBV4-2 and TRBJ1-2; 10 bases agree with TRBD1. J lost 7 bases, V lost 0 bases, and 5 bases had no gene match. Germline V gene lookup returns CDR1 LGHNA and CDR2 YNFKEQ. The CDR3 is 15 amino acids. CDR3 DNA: TGTGCCAGCAGCCAAGATCTGGGGACAGGGGCTGGCTACACCTTC. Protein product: CASSQDLGTGAGYTF.

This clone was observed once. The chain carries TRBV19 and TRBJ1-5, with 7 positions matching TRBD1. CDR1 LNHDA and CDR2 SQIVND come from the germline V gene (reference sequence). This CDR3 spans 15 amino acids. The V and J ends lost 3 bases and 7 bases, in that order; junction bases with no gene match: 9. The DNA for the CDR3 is TGTGCCAGTAGTATGGACAGGTTCAAACAGCAGCCCCAGCATTTT. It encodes CASSMDRFKQQPQHF.

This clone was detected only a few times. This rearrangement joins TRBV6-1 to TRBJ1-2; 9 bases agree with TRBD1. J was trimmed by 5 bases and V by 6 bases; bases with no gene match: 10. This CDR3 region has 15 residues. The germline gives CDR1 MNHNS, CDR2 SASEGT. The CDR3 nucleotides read TGTGCCAGCAGCCTACTAACCGGGACAGGGTATGGCTACACCTTC. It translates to CASSLLTGTGYGYTF.

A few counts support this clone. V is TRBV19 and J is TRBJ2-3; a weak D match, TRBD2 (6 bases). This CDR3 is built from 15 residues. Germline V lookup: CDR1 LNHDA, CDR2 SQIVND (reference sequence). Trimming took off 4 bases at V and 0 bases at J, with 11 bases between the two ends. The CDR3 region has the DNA TGTGCCAGTAGTAGGGGACTGGGGAGCACAGATACGCAGTATTTT. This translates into CASSRGLGSTDTQYF.